The sequence of this T cell receptor beta chain was determined in a study of blood T cell repertoires in COVID-19. TCRdb keeps only in-frame clones here, not all; method: immunoSEQ multiplex PCR. The top ten clones hold 2.5% to 3% of a sample with fewer than 350,000 clones, approximately 80% of them seen once. This CDR3 has 15 residues. V was pared by 0 bases and J by 1 base, with 10 bases between. The V gene's germline CDR1 is SGDLS and CDR2 YYNGEE. This clone has more than one count but fewer than ten. This receptor was obtained from a woman aged 55-70 years with active or convalescent COVID-19. Sequences were obtained from peripheral blood. This rearrangement joins TRBV9 to TRBJ1-2, with TRBD1 as a possible D gene (5 bases). The CDR3 DNA follows: TGTGCCAGCAGCGTAGCTACGGGGGGTAACTATGGCTACACCTTC. Amino acid sequence: CASSVATGGNYGYTF. Supplemented by reference TRBV9 and TRBJ1-2, the full variable domain reads DSGVTQTPKHLITATGQRVTLRCSPRSGDLSVYWYQQSLDQGLQFLIQYYNGEERAKGNILERFSAQQFPDLHSELNLSSLELGDSALYFCASSVATGGNYGYTFGSGTRLTVV.